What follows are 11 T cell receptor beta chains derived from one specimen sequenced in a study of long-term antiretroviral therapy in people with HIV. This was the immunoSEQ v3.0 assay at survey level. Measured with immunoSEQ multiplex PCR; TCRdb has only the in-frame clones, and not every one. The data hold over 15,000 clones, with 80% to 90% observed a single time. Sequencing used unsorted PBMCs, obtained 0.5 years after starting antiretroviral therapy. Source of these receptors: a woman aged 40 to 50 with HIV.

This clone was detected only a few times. This CDR3 reads CTAGTGDGYTF. The CDR3, as DNA: TGCACCGCCGGGACAGGGGATGGCTACACCTTC. V is TRBV20-1 and J is TRBJ1-2; TRBD1 matches 10 bases. The CDR3 runs to 11 residues. Looked up from germline, CDR1 is DFQATT and CDR2 is SNEGSKA (reference sequence).

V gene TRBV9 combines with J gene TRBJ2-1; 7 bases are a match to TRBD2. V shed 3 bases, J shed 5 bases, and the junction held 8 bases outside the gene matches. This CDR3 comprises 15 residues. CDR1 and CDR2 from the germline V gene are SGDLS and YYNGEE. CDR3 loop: CASSEWSGADNEQFF. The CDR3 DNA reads TGTGCCAGCAGCGAGTGGAGCGGGGCGGACAATGAGCAGTTCTTC.

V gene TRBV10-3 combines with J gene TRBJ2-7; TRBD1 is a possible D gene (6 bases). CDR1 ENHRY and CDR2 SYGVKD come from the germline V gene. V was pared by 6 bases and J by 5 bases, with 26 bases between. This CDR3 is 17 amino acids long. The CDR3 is CAIRGAGNRGVGDEQYF. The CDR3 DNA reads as TGTGCCATCAGGGGGGCAGGGAATCGTGGGGTCGGGGACGAGCAGTACTTC.

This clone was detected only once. CDR3 amino acids: CASSPGRTGELFF. CDR3 nucleotide sequence: TGTGCCAGCAGCCCCGGGAGAACCGGGGAGCTGTTTTTT. This rearrangement joins TRBV7-9 to TRBJ2-2; D may be TRBD2 (6 bases). This CDR3 is 13 amino acids long. The germline V and J ends were trimmed by 5 bases and 5 bases, with 9 bases remaining between them. Germline loops: CDR1 SEHNR, CDR2 FQNEAQ (reference sequence).

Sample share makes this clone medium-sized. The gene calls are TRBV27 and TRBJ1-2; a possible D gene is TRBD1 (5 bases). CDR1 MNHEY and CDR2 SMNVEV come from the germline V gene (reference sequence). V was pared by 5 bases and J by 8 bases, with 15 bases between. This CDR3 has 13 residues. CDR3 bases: TGTGCCAGCAGTCCCACCTCCGGGGGGGGCTACACCTTC. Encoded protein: CASSPTSGGGYTF.

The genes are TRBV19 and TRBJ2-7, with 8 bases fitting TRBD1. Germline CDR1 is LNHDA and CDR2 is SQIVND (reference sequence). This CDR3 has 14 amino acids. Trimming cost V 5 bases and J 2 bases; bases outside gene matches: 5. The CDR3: CASSPRTGTYEQYF. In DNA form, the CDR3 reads TGTGCCAGTAGTCCTCGGACAGGGACCTACGAGCAGTACTTC.

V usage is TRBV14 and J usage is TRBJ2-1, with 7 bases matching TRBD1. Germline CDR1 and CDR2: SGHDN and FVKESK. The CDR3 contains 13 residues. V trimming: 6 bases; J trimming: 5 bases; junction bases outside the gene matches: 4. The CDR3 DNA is TGTGCCAGCAGACTGACAGGGAACAATGAGCAGTTCTTC. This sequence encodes CASRLTGNNEQFF.

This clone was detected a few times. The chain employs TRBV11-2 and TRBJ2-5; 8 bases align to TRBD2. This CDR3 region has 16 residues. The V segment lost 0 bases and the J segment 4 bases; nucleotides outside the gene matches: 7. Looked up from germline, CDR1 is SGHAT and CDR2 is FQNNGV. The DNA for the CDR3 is TGTGCCAGCAGCTTAGATTTAAGCGGGAGTGGAGAGACCCAGTACTTC. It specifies CASSLDLSGSGETQYF.

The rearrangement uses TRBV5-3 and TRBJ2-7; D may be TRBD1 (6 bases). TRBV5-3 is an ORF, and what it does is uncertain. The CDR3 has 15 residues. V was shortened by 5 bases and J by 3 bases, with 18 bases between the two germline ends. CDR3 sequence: CARRNRVPFFYEQYF. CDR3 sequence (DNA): TGTGCCAGAAGGAACAGGGTTCCCTTTTTCTACGAGCAGTACTTC.

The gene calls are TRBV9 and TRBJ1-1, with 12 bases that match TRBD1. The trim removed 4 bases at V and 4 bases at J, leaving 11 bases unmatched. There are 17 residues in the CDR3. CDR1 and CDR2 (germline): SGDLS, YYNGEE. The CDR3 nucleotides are TGTGCCAGCAGCCCCTGGGACAGGGGGCTTACGGGCACTGAAGCTTTCTTT. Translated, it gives CASSPWDRGLTGTEAFF.

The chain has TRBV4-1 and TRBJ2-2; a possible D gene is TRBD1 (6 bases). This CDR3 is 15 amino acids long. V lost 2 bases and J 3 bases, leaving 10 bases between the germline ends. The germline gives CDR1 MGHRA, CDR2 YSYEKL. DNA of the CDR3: TGCGCCAGCAGCCAATCACAGGGAGACACCGGGGAGCTGTTTTTT. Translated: CASSQSQGDTGELFF.